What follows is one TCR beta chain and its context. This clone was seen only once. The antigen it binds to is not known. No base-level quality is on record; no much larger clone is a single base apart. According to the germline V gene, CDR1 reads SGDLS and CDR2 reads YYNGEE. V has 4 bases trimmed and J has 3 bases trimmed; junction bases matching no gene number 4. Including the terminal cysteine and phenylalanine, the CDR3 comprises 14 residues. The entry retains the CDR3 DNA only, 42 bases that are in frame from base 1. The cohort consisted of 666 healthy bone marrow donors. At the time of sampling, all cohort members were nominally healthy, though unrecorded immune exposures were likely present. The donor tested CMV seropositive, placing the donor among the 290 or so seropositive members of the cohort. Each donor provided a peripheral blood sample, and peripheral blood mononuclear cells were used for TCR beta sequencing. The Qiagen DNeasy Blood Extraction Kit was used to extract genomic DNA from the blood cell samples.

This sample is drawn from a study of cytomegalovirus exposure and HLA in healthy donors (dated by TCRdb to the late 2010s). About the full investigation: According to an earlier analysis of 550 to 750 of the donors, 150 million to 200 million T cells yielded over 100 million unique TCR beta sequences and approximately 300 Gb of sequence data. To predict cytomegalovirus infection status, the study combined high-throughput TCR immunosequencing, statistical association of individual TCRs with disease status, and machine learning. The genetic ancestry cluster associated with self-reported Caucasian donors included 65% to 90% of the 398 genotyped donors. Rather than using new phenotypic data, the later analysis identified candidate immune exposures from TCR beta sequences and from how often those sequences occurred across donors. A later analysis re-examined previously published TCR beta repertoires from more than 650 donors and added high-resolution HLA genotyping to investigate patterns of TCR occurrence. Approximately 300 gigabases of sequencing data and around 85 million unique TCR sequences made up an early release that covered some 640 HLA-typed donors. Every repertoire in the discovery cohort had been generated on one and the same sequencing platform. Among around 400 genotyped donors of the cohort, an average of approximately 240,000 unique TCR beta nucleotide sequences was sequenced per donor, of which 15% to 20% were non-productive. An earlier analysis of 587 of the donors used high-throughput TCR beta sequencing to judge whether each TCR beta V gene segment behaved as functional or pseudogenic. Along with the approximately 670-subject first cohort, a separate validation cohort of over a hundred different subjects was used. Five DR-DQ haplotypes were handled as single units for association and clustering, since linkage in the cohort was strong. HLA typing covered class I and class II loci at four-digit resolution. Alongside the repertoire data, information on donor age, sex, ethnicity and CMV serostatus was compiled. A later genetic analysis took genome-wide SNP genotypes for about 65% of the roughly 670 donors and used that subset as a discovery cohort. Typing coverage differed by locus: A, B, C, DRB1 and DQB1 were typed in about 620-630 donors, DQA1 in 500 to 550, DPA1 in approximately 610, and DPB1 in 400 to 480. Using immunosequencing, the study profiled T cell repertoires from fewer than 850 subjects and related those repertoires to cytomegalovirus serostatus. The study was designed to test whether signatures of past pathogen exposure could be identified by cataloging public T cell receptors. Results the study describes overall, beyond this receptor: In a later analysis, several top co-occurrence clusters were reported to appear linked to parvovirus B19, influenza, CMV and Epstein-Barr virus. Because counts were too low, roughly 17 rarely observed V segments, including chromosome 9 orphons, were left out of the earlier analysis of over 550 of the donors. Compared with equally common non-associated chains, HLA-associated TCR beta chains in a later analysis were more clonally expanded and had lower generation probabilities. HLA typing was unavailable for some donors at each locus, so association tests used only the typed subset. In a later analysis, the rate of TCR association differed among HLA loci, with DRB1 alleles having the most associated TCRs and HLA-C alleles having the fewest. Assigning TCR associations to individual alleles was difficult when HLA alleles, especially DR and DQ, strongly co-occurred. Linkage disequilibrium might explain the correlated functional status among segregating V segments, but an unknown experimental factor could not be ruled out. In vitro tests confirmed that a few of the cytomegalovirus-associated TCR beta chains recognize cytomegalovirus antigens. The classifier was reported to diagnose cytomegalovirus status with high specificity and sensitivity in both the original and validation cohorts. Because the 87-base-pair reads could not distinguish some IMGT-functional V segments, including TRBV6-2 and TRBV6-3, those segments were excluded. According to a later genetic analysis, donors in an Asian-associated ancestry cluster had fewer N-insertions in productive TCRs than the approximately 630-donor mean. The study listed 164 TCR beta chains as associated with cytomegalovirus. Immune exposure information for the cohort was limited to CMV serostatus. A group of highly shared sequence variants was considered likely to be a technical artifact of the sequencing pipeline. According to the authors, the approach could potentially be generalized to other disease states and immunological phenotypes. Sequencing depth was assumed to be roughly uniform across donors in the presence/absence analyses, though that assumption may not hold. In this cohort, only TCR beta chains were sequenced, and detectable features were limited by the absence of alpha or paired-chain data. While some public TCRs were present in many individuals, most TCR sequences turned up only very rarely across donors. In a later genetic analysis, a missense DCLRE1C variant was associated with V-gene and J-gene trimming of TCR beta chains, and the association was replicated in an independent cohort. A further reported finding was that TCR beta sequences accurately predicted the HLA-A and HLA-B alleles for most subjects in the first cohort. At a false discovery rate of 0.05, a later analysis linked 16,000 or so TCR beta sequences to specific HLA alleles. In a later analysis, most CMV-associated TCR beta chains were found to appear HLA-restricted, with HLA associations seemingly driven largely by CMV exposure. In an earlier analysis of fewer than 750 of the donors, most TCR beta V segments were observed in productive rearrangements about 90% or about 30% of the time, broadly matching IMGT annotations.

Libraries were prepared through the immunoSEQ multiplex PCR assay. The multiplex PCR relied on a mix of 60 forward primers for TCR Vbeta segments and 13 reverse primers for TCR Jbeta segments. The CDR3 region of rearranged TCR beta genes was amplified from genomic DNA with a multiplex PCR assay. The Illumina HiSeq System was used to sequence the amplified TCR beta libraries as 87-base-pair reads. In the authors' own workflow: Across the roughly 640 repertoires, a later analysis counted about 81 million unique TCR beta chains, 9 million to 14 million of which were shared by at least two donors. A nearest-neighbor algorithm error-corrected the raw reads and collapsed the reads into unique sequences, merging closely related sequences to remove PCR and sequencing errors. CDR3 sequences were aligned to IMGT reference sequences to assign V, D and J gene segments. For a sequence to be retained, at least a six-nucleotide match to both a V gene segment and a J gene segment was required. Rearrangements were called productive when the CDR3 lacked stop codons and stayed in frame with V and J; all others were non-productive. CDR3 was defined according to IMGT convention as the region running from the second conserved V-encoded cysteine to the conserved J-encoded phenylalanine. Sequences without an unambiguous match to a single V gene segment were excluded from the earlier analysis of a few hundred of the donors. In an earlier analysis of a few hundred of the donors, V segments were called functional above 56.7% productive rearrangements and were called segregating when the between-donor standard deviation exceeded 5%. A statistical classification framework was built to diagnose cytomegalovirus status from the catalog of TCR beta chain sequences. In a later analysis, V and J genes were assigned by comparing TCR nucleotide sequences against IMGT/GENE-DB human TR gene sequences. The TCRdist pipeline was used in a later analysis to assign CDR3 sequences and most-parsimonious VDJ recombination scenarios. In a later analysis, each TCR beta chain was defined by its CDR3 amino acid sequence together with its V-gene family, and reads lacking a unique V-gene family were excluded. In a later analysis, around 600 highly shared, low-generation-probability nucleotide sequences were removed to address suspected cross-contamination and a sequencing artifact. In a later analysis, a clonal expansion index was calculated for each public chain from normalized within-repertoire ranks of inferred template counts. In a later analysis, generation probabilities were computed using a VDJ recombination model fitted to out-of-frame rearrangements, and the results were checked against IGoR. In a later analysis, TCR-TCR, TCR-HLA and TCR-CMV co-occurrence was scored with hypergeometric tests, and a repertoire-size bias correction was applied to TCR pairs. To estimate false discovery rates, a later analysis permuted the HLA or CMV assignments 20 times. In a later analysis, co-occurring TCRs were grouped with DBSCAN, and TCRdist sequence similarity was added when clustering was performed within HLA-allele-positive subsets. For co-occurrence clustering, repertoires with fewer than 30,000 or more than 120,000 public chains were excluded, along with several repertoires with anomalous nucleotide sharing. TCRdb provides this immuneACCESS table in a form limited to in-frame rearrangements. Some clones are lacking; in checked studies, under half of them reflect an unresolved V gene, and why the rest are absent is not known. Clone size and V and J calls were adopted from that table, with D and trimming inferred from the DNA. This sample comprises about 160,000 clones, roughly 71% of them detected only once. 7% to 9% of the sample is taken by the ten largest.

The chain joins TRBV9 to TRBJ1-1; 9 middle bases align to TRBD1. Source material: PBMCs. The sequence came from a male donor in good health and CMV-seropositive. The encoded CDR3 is CASSQTGGYTEAFF. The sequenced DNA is TGTGCCAGCAGCCAAACAGGGGGCTACACTGAAGCTTTCTTT.